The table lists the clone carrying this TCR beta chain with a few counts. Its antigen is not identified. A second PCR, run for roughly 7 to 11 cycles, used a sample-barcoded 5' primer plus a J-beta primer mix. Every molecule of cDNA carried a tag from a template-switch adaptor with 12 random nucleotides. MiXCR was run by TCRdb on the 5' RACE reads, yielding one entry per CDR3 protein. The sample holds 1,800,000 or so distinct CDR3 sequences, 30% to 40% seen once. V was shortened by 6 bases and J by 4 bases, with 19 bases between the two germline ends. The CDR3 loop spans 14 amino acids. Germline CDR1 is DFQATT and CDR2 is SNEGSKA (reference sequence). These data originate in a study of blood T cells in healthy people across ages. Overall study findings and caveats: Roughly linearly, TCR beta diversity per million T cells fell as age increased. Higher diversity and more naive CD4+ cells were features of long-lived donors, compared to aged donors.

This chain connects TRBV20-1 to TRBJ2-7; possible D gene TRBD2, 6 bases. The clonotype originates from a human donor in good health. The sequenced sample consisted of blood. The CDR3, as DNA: TGCAGTGCCCGCCCTCCGGGGACTCCATACGAGCAGTACTTC. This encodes CSARPPGTPYEQYF.